A selection of T cell receptor beta chains follows, all from one sample in a study of PD-1 blockade in classical Hodgkin lymphoma. TCRdb's table, derived via immunoSEQ multiplex PCR, lists solely in-frame clones and lacks some. The sample yields fewer than 25,000 clones, roughly 90% seen once. Sequenced material: CD4+ T cells from blood. The receptors derive from a human donor with classical Hodgkin lymphoma. Each CDR3 is given with its conserved first and last residue. A D gene is named only where the DNA matches it firmly. The size field is filled for only some rows; it gives once, few, many or a size class.

v_call: TRBV28
j_call: TRBJ1-1
clone_size: -
d_call: -
cdr3_aa: CASSSELAEAFF
cdr3_nt: TGTGCCAGCAGTTCGGAGTTGGCTGAAGCTTTCTTT

v_call: TRBV2
j_call: TRBJ1-2
clone_size: -
d_call: TRBD1
cdr3_aa: CASSPSTGRYGYTF
cdr3_nt: TGTGCCAGCAGTCCTTCGACAGGGAGGTATGGCTACACCTTC

v_call: TRBV19
j_call: TRBJ1-2
clone_size: -
d_call: -
cdr3_aa: CASSRDSNYGYTF
cdr3_nt: TGTGCCAGTAGTAGGGATTCTAACTATGGCTACACCTTC

v_call: TRBV30
j_call: TRBJ1-3
clone_size: -
d_call: TRBD1
cdr3_aa: CAWTRGLSGNTIYF
cdr3_nt: TGTGCCTGGACCAGGGGGCTCTCTGGAAACACCATATATTTT

v_call: TRBV6-1
j_call: TRBJ1-2
clone_size: -
d_call: -
cdr3_aa: CASSPMPGSNYGYTF
cdr3_nt: TGTGCCAGCAGTCCTATGCCGGGCTCTAACTATGGCTACACCTTC

v_call: TRBV29-1
j_call: TRBJ2-3
clone_size: once
d_call: TRBD2
cdr3_aa: CSVELGWGTSASTDTQYF
cdr3_nt: TGCAGCGTTGAACTGGGATGGGGTACTAGCGCTAGCACAGATACGCAGTATTTT

v_call: TRBV7-9
j_call: TRBJ1-1
clone_size: -
d_call: -
cdr3_aa: CASSLSHPGGDFF
cdr3_nt: TGTGCCAGCAGCTTATCTCATCCGGGGGGTGATTTCTTT

v_call: TRBV27
j_call: TRBJ2-1
clone_size: -
d_call: -
cdr3_aa: CASSLQRPTVNEQFF
cdr3_nt: TGTGCCAGCAGCCTCCAACGGCCCACCGTGAATGAGCAGTTCTTC

v_call: TRBV5-1
j_call: TRBJ1-1
clone_size: -
d_call: TRBD1
cdr3_aa: CASSSDRAMNTEAFF
cdr3_nt: TGCGCCAGCAGCTCAGACAGGGCGATGAACACTGAAGCTTTCTTT

v_call: TRBV6-1
j_call: TRBJ2-3
clone_size: -
d_call: -
cdr3_aa: CATRETPAGDTQYF
cdr3_nt: TGTGCCACCCGAGAGACCCCAGCGGGAGATACGCAGTATTTT

v_call: TRBV9
j_call: TRBJ2-5
clone_size: -
d_call: TRBD2
cdr3_aa: CASSSRGGGAIETQYF
cdr3_nt: TGTGCCAGCAGCTCCAGGGGCGGGGGGGCTATAGAGACCCAGTACTTC

v_call: TRBV7-2
j_call: TRBJ1-2
clone_size: -
d_call: TRBD1
cdr3_aa: CASSLYGGGQGYGYTF
cdr3_nt: TGTGCCAGCAGCTTATACGGAGGAGGACAGGGTTATGGCTACACCTTC

v_call: TRBV29-1
j_call: TRBJ2-5
clone_size: -
d_call: -
cdr3_aa: CSVDWMTQETQYF
cdr3_nt: TGCAGCGTAGACTGGATGACCCAAGAGACCCAGTACTTC

v_call: TRBV5-1
j_call: TRBJ2-1
clone_size: -
d_call: -
cdr3_aa: CASSLEKGEQFF
cdr3_nt: TGCGCCAGCAGCTTGGAAAAGGGTGAGCAGTTCTTC

v_call: TRBV5-5
j_call: TRBJ2-7
clone_size: -
d_call: TRBD1
cdr3_aa: CASSLATGGDISYEQYF
cdr3_nt: TGTGCCAGCAGCTTAGCGACAGGGGGTGACATCTCCTACGAGCAGTACTTC

v_call: TRBV11-3
j_call: TRBJ1-1
clone_size: -
d_call: -
cdr3_aa: CASSQTGTEAFF
cdr3_nt: TGTGCCAGCAGCCAAACAGGGACTGAAGCTTTCTTT

v_call: TRBV10-3
j_call: TRBJ1-5
clone_size: once
d_call: -
cdr3_aa: CAISEDGGIQPQHF
cdr3_nt: TGTGCCATCAGTGAGGACGGTGGGATTCAGCCCCAGCATTTT

v_call: TRBV7-7
j_call: TRBJ2-1
clone_size: -
d_call: -
cdr3_aa: CASSSTAAGEQFF
cdr3_nt: TGTGCCAGCAGCTCGACCGCTGCGGGGGAGCAGTTCTTC

v_call: TRBV5-4
j_call: TRBJ2-7
clone_size: -
d_call: -
cdr3_aa: CASSNGGSSSYEQYF
cdr3_nt: TGTGCCAGCAGCAACGGGGGCAGCAGCTCCTACGAGCAGTACTTC

v_call: TRBV7-2
j_call: TRBJ2-3
clone_size: -
d_call: TRBD1
cdr3_aa: CASSSNRGDTQYF
cdr3_nt: TGTGCCAGCAGCTCCAACAGGGGAGATACGCAGTATTTT

v_call: TRBV14
j_call: TRBJ2-7
clone_size: -
d_call: -
cdr3_aa: CASSQDSPEQYF
cdr3_nt: TGTGCCAGCAGCCAAGATTCCCCAGAGCAGTACTTC

v_call: TRBV2
j_call: TRBJ2-7
clone_size: few
d_call: -
cdr3_aa: CASSEYSYEQYF
cdr3_nt: TGTGCCAGCAGTGAATATAGCTACGAGCAGTACTTC

v_call: TRBV19
j_call: TRBJ1-5
clone_size: once
d_call: -
cdr3_aa: CASSPRLIRWKGGYSNQPQHF
cdr3_nt: TGTGCCAGTAGTCCAAGGTTAATAAGGTGGAAGGGGGGGTATAGCAATCAGCCCCAGCATTTT

v_call: TRBV18
j_call: TRBJ1-3
clone_size: -
d_call: -
cdr3_aa: CASSAGNSGNTIYF
cdr3_nt: TGTGCCAGCTCAGCCGGAAACTCTGGAAACACCATATATTTT

v_call: TRBV27
j_call: TRBJ2-7
clone_size: -
d_call: TRBD1
cdr3_aa: CASRDRAKTSYEQYF
cdr3_nt: TGTGCCAGCAGGGACAGGGCGAAGACCTCCTACGAGCAGTACTTC

v_call: TRBV18
j_call: TRBJ2-7
clone_size: -
d_call: -
cdr3_aa: CASSPRGTQRAYEQYF
cdr3_nt: TGTGCCAGCTCACCAAGGGGGACCCAGAGAGCCTACGAGCAGTACTTC

v_call: TRBV19
j_call: TRBJ1-5
clone_size: -
d_call: -
cdr3_aa: CASRGTPHSNQPQHF
cdr3_nt: TGTGCCAGTAGGGGGACACCTCATAGCAATCAGCCCCAGCATTTT

v_call: TRBV5-1
j_call: TRBJ2-5
clone_size: -
d_call: TRBD2
cdr3_aa: CASTRTSGGAYETQYF
cdr3_nt: TGCGCCAGCACACGGACTAGCGGGGGGGCCTACGAGACCCAGTACTTC

v_call: TRBV30
j_call: TRBJ1-5
clone_size: few
d_call: -
cdr3_aa: CAWSAQGRQPQHF
cdr3_nt: TGTGCCTGGAGTGCTCAGGGAAGGCAGCCCCAGCATTTT

v_call: TRBV20-1
j_call: TRBJ2-3
clone_size: -
d_call: -
cdr3_aa: CSAHEGGTQYF
cdr3_nt: TGCAGTGCTCACGAAGGGGGGACGCAGTATTTT

v_call: TRBV5-8
j_call: TRBJ2-7
clone_size: -
d_call: -
cdr3_aa: CASSSYRGPGSEQYF
cdr3_nt: TGTGCCAGCAGCTCATACCGGGGCCCGGGGTCCGAGCAGTACTTC

v_call: TRBV6-1
j_call: TRBJ2-7
clone_size: -
d_call: TRBD1
cdr3_aa: CASTATGTGYYEQYF
cdr3_nt: TGTGCCAGCACCGCGACCGGGACAGGATATTACGAGCAGTACTTC

v_call: TRBV5-4
j_call: TRBJ2-5
clone_size: -
d_call: TRBD1
cdr3_aa: CASSLTTGALQETQYF
cdr3_nt: TGTGCCAGCAGCTTAACAACAGGGGCCCTCCAAGAGACCCAGTACTTC

v_call: TRBV5-4
j_call: TRBJ2-7
clone_size: once
d_call: TRBD1
cdr3_aa: CASSLGAGGYEQYF
cdr3_nt: TGTGCCAGCAGCTTGGGGGCAGGGGGCTACGAGCAGTACTTC

v_call: TRBV6-5
j_call: TRBJ2-7
clone_size: -
d_call: TRBD2
cdr3_aa: CASRLAGKGEQYF
cdr3_nt: TGTGCCAGCAGACTAGCGGGGAAGGGGGAGCAGTACTTC